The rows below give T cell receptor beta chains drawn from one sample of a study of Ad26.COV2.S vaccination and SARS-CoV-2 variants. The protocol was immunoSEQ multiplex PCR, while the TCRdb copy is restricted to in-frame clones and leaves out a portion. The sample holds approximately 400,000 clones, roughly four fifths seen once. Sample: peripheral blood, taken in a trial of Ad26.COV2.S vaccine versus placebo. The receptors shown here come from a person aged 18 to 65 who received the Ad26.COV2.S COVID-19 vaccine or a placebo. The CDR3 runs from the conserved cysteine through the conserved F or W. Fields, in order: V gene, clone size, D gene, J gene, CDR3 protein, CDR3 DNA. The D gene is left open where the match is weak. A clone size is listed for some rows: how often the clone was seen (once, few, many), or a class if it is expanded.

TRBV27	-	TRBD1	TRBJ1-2	CASSMTGREGYTF	TGTGCCAGCAGTATGACAGGGCGCGAAGGCTACACCTTC
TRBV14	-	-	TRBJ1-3	CASTPSGGGPGNTIYF	TGTGCCAGCACCCCGAGCGGTGGGGGGCCAGGAAACACCATATATTTT
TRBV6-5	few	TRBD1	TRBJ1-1	CASLSRQGNTEAFF	TGTGCCAGCCTTAGTAGACAGGGGAACACTGAAGCTTTCTTT
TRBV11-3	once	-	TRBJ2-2	CASSGQAGELFF	TGTGCCAGCAGTGGCCAGGCCGGGGAGCTGTTTTTT
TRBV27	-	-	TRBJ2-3	CASSLWGTDTQYF	TGTGCCAGCAGTTTATGGGGCACAGATACGCAGTATTTT
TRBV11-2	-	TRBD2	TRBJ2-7	CASSQRGVYEQYF	TGTGCCAGCAGCCAGCGGGGGGTTTACGAGCAGTACTTC
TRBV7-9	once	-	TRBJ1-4	CASSVKGSSYEKLFF	TGTGCCAGCAGCGTCAAGGGGTCGTCGTATGAAAAACTGTTTTTT
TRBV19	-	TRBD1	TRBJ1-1	CASIFRAGGTEAFF	TGTGCCAGTATCTTCCGGGCAGGGGGCACTGAAGCTTTCTTT
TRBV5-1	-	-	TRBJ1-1	CASSFVETGNTEAFF	TGCGCCAGCAGCTTTGTGGAAACAGGGAACACTGAAGCTTTCTTT
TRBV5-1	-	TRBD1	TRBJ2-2	CASTNRQGTGELFF	TGCGCCAGCACGAACCGACAGGGTACCGGGGAGCTGTTTTTT
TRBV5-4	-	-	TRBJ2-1	CASLHNSEGGRPFF	TGTGCCAGCCTACATAACTCCGAGGGGGGACGTCCGTTCTTC
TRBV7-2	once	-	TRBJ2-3	CASSWVGSDTQYF	TGTGCCAGCAGCTGGGTGGGGTCAGATACGCAGTATTTT
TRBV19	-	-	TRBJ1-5	CASSIKRGVNNQPQHF	TGTGCCAGTAGTATAAAACGAGGGGTTAACAATCAGCCCCAGCATTTT
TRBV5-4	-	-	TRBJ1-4	CASSLGGRSATNEKLFF	TGTGCCAGCAGCTTGGGTGGACGGTCGGCAACTAATGAAAAACTGTTTTTT
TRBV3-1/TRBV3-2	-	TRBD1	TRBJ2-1	CASSPGQGTNEQFF	TGTGCCAGCAGCCCCGGACAGGGGACAAATGAGCAGTTCTTC
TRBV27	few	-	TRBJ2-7	CASSLFPARSYEQYF	TGTGCCAGCAGTTTGTTTCCGGCGAGATCCTACGAGCAGTACTTC
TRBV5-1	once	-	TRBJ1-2	CASSLDAGSYGYTF	TGCGCCAGCAGCTTGGATGCAGGGTCCTATGGCTACACCTTC
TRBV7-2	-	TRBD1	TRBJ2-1	CASSHTTGINEQFF	TGTGCCAGCAGCCATACGACAGGGATTAATGAGCAGTTCTTC
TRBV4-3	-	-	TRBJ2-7	CASSQGRGWGEQYF	TGCGCCAGCAGCCAAGGTAGGGGTTGGGGCGAGCAGTACTTC
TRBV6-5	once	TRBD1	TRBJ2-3	CATRRKDRSTDTQYF	TGTGCCACAAGGCGGAAGGACAGGAGCACAGATACGCAGTATTTT
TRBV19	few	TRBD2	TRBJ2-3	CASSLAGGGPQYF	TGTGCCAGTAGTCTAGCGGGAGGCGGGCCGCAGTATTTT
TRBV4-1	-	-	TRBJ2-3	CASSQYNPGTDTQYF	TGCGCCAGCAGCCAATACAACCCGGGCACAGATACGCAGTATTTT
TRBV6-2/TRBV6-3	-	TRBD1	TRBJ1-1	CASSSAGTGRNTEAFF	TGTGCCAGCAGTTCGGCCGGGACAGGACGGAACACTGAAGCTTTCTTT
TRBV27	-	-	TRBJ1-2	CASSFRTGHYGYTF	TGTGCCAGCAGTTTTCGCACAGGGCACTATGGCTACACCTTC
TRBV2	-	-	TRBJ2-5	CASTAEETQYF	TGTGCCAGCACGGCGGAAGAGACCCAGTACTTC
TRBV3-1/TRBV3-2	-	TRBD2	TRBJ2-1	CASSDPGLAGGISSYNEQFF	TGTGCCAGCAGCGACCCGGGACTAGCGGGGGGGATTAGCTCCTACAATGAGCAGTTCTTC
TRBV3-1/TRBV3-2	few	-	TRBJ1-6	CASSQEAVGNSPLHF	TGTGCCAGCAGCCAAGAGGCCGTCGGAAATTCACCCCTCCACTTT
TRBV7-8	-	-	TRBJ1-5	CASRDDRIANQPQHF	TGTGCCAGCAGAGACGACAGAATTGCGAATCAGCCCCAGCATTTT
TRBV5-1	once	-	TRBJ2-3	CASTWGGVGDTQYF	TGCGCCAGCACCTGGGGTGGGGTCGGAGATACGCAGTATTTT
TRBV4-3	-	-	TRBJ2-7	CASSQGLTPSYEQYF	TGCGCCAGCAGCCAAGGCCTCACGCCCTCCTACGAGCAGTACTTC
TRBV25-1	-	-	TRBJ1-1	CASSDRVGHTEAFF	TGTGCCAGCAGTGATCGTGTAGGCCACACTGAAGCTTTCTTT
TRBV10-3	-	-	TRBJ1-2	CAISGTTGGFNGYTF	TGTGCCATCAGTGGTACGACAGGAGGATTTAATGGCTACACCTTC
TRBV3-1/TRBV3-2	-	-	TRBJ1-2	CASSHYASNYGYTF	TGTGCCAGCAGCCATTACGCCTCTAACTATGGCTACACCTTC
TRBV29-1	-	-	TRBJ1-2	CSVRETNYGYTF	TGCAGCGTCAGAGAAACTAACTATGGCTACACCTTC
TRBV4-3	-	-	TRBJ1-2	CASSQGLVGRGYGYTF	TGCGCCAGCAGCCAAGGGTTAGTGGGGCGAGGCTATGGCTACACCTTC
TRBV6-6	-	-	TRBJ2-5	CASSLPVSQTETQYF	TGTGCCAGCAGTCTCCCAGTGTCCCAAACCGAGACCCAGTACTTC
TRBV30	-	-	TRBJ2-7	CAWSRMGGERFYEQYF	TGTGCCTGGAGCCGGATGGGCGGGGAACGATTCTACGAGCAGTACTTC
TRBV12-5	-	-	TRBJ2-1	CASGPDRREQFF	TGTGCTAGTGGTCCCGACAGGAGGGAGCAGTTCTTC
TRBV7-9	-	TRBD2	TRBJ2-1	CASTPLAGADEQFF	TGTGCCAGCACCCCCTTGGCGGGAGCTGATGAGCAGTTCTTC
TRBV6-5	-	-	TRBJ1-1	CASSYYSGRRNTEAFF	TGTGCCAGCAGTTACTACTCTGGACGGCGGAACACTGAAGCTTTCTTT
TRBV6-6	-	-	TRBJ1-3	CASRSDGGNTIYF	TGTGCCAGCAGATCGGACGGAGGAAACACCATATATTTT
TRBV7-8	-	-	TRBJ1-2	CASSLFRLNGYTF	TGTGCCAGCAGCTTATTCCGACTGAATGGCTACACCTTC
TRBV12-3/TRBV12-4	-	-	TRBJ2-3	CASSLRGTDTQYF	TGTGCCAGCAGTTTAAGGGGCACAGATACGCAGTATTTT
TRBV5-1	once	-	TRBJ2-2	CASSYYTGELFF	TGCGCCAGCAGCTATTACACCGGGGAGCTGTTTTTT
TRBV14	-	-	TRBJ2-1	CASSRRPPMSGGHEQFF	TGTGCCAGCAGCCGGAGACCCCCGATGTCGGGGGGCCATGAGCAGTTCTTC
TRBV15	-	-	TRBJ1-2	CATSRSRSDYGYTF	TGTGCCACCAGCAGATCCAGGAGTGACTATGGCTACACCTTC
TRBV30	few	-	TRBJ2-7	CAWSSTHTITYEQYF	TGTGCCTGGAGTTCCACACATACGATTACCTACGAGCAGTACTTC
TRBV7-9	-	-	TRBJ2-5	CASSTGSLGGTQYF	TGTGCCAGCAGCACTGGTAGTCTAGGGGGGACCCAGTACTTC
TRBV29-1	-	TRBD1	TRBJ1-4	CSVKILDRRFF	TGCAGCGTTAAAATTTTGGACAGGCGGTTTTTT
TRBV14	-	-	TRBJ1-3	CASSPPRPKPSGNTIYF	TGTGCCAGCAGCCCCCCCCGTCCCAAACCCTCTGGAAACACCATATATTTT